Listed here are 21 T cell receptor beta chains from one sample, sequenced in a study of blood T cells in healthy people across ages (dated by TCRdb to between 2014 and 2016). The library came from 5' RACE. The listed sequencing device is Illumina HiSeq 2500. A second about 7 to 11 cycle PCR used a sample-barcoded 5' primer and a J-beta primer mix. Clones were called with MiXCR by TCRdb after fastp trimmed the public reads at Q25, and only in-frame beta chains were retained. A single entry per CDR3 protein holds the most common genes and DNA from its merged rows. For this sample there are 710,000 or so distinct CDR3 sequences; 20% to 25% appear just once. The leading ten clones occupy 20% to 25% of the sample. Sequencing input: blood. These TCRs come from a man in his sixties or seventies in good health.

This clonotype has more than one count but fewer than ten. V is TRBV11-2 and J is TRBJ2-5; the D gene is possibly TRBD2 (5 bases). CDR3 size: 14 residues. Trimming took off 3 bases at V and 4 bases at J, with 12 bases between the two ends. Germline assignment: CDR1 SGHAT and CDR2 FQNNGV. In DNA, the CDR3 is TGTGCCAGCAGCTTCTTTTCCAGCGGAGAGACCCAGTACTTC. Its translation is CASSFFSSGETQYF.

The chain joins TRBV20-1 to TRBJ2-5, with 9 bases identical to TRBD2. The better agreement between TRBJ2-1 and the DNA end casts doubt on the J call. The CDR3 contains 14 residues. CDR1 is DFQATT, CDR2 SNEGSKA, per germline (reference sequence). CDR3 amino acids: CSAQGLALYNEQFF. The CDR3 coding sequence is TGCAGTGCGCAGGGACTAGCCCTCTACAATGAGCAGTTCTTC.

The chain couples TRBV2 to TRBJ1-4, with 7 bases aligning to TRBD1. Losses at the gene ends were 10 bases for V and 8 bases for J; bases not matched to a gene: 7. The CDR3 is 12 amino acids. Germline CDR1 reads SNHLY; CDR2 reads FYNNEI. The CDR3 protein is CATQGVGEKLFF. The CDR3 DNA reads TGTGCCACGCAGGGGGTCGGGGAAAAACTGTTTTTT.

This clonotype was counted between two and nine times. In nucleotides, the CDR3 is TGTGCCAGCAGCTTCCAGGGGCGACCAGAGACCCAGTACTTC. Its translation: CASSFQGRPETQYF. The chain recombines TRBV5-5 with TRBJ2-5; possibly TRBD1 for D (6 bases). V shed 2 bases and J shed 4 bases, with 12 bases lying between them. CDR1 and CDR2 from the germline V gene are SGHKS and YYEKEE (reference sequence). CDR3 length: 14 amino acids.

This sequence joins TRBV11-2 and TRBJ2-5; 10 nucleotides align to TRBD1. Germline V gene sequence: CDR1 SGHAT, CDR2 FQNNGV. The CDR3 sequence is 15 residues long. The V segment lost 1 base and the J segment 3 bases; nucleotides outside the gene matches: 2. The DNA of the CDR3 is TGTGCCAGCAGCTTAGGGACAGGGGGTAAAGAGACCCAGTACTTC. Protein product: CASSLGTGGKETQYF.

This clonotype was picked up a small number of times. V usage is TRBV12-3 or TRBV12-4 and J usage is TRBJ2-7, with 10 nucleotides matching TRBD1. With V trimmed by 0 bases and J by 3 bases, 8 bases remained unmatched. This CDR3 is built from 17 residues. Written as DNA, the CDR3 is TGTGCCAGCAGTTTAGCTTCCCTCCGGGACAGGGGCTACGAGCAGTACTTC. Translating gives CASSLASLRDRGYEQYF.

This clonotype was seen a handful of times. This chain connects TRBV20-1 to TRBJ1-5; no clear D gene. V lost 6 bases, J lost 3 bases, and 9 bases lay in between. CDR3 length: 12 amino acids. Germline values: CDR1 DFQATT, CDR2 SNEGSKA (reference sequence). Here the CDR3 reads CSALAPNQPQHF. CDR3 nucleotides: TGCAGTGCACTCGCACCCAATCAGCCCCAGCATTTT.

This clonotype was seen at least ten times. The chain carries TRBV9 and TRBJ1-2; D not certain. The CDR3 has 16 amino acids. Germline V gives CDR1 SGDLS, CDR2 YYNGEE. V lost 4 bases and J 2 bases, leaving 18 bases between the germline ends. CDR3 sequence (DNA): TGTGCCAGCAGCACCTCCCTGAGAGGACCCAACTATGGCTACACCTTC. Its protein is CASSTSLRGPNYGYTF.

At least ten counts were recorded for this clonotype. The V gene is TRBV7-2, the J gene TRBJ2-5; D might be TRBD1 (5 bases). CDR3 length equals 16 residues. Germline values: CDR1 SGHTA, CDR2 FQGNSA. Trimming shortened V by 5 bases and J by 1 base, and 17 bases separated the two germline ends. CDR3 residues: CASSGAAGPFQETQYF. CDR3 sequence (DNA): TGTGCCAGCAGCGGGGCGGCAGGACCCTTCCAAGAGACCCAGTACTTC.

This chain links TRBV28 with TRBJ1-5, with D possibly being TRBD1 (5 bases). This CDR3 has 16 amino acids. The V gene lost 6 bases and the J gene lost 4 bases, with 19 bases spanning the gap. From germline, CDR1 is MDHEN and CDR2 SYDVKM. The CDR3 bases are TGTGCCAGCAGCCCCAACGGTAGGGGTTGGAATCAGCCCCAGCATTTT. It is translated as CASSPNGRGWNQPQHF.

This clonotype occurred a few times. V is TRBV12-3 or TRBV12-4 and J is TRBJ1-5; 7 nucleotides agree with TRBD1. CDR3 length equals 15 residues. V was clipped by 3 bases and J by 4 bases; unmatched bases: 6. The CDR3 coding sequence is TGTGCCAGCAGTTTTTTGGGACAGAATAATCAGCCCCAGCATTTT. It specifies CASSFLGQNNQPQHF.

The rearrangement links TRBV20-1 to TRBJ2-5; no clear D. The better agreement between TRBJ2-1 and the DNA end casts doubt on the J call. This CDR3 is 12 amino acids long. The germline V gene encodes CDR1 DFQATT and CDR2 SNEGSKA (reference sequence). The CDR3 DNA reads TGCAGTGCTAGAGTACTTCCCAATGAGCAGTTCTTC. It encodes CSARVLPNEQFF.

This chain connects TRBV12-3 or TRBV12-4 to TRBJ1-4; D gene ambiguous. The V end lost 4 bases, the J end lost 4 bases, and 10 bases lay between the germline ends. The CDR3 consists of 14 residues. CDR3 in DNA: TGTGCCAGCAGTTGGTCGAGAGTTAATGAAAAACTGTTTTTT. Its protein is CASSWSRVNEKLFF.

A note on this clonotype: At one of its ends the junction is not consistent with the germline gene, which may arise from a read error. This chain connects TRBV5-1 to TRBJ2-2; 9 nucleotides agree with TRBD1. The CDR3 extends over 14 amino acids. Per the germline V gene, CDR1 is SGHRS and CDR2 is YFSETQ. DNA of the CDR3: TGCGTCAGCAGGGCCGGGACAGGGACCGGGGAGCTGTTTTTT. Its protein is CVSRAGTGTGELFF.

Of note for this clonotype: This may come from a read error, since a much larger clone is one base off. Likely a read error: the CDR3 ends without its conserved phenylalanine or tryptophan. V usage is TRBV20-1 and J usage is TRBJ2-3; 8 bases are a match to TRBD2. Germline lookup yields CDR1 DFQATT and CDR2 SNEGSKA (reference sequence). This CDR3 spans 17 amino acids. V shed 7 bases, J shed 2 bases, and the junction held 17 bases outside the gene matches. The CDR3 here is CSGSIGSSGGDTDTQYL. The CDR3 DNA is TGCAGTGGGTCCATAGGCTCGTCGGGGGGGGACACAGATACGCAGTATCTT.

This clonotype was seen a handful of times. This chain joins TRBV4-3 and TRBJ1-1, with no clear D. The CDR3 sequence is 13 residues long. Germline V gene lookup returns CDR1 LGHNA and CDR2 YSLEER. Deletions cut 0 bases from V and 1 base from J, with 3 bases between. In nucleotides, the CDR3 is TGCGCCAGCAGCCAAGAGCAGAACACTGAAGCTTTCTTT. Translated: CASSQEQNTEAFF.

This clonotype was recorded a few times. This chain connects TRBV21-1 to TRBJ2-5; the D call of TRBD1 is as the table states it, not checked on the DNA. The closer fit of TRBJ2-7 to the DNA end suggests the J call may be wrong. TRBV21-1 is marked as a pseudogene. This CDR3 has 15 residues. The CDR3 region is CASSPSQGAVNEQYV. The CDR3 DNA reads TGTGCCAGCAGCCCCTCACAGGGGGCTGTGAACGAGCAGTACGTC.

This clonotype was seen more than once but under ten times. This chain uses TRBV6-6 with TRBJ1-1; TRBD1 is a possible D gene (6 bases). The germline V gene has CDR1 MNHNY and CDR2 SVGAGI (reference sequence). This CDR3 contains 14 residues. V lost 5 bases to trimming and J lost 3 bases, with 13 bases between them. The DNA for the CDR3 is TGTGCCAGCAGTACAGGGAAAGTGGACACTGAAGCTTTCTTT. Translation gives CASSTGKVDTEAFF.

This clonotype was detected a few times. The J gene is TRBJ1-4, the V gene TRBV5-1; D not resolved. Germline loops: CDR1 SGHRS, CDR2 YFSETQ. Trimming stripped 3 bases from V and 0 bases from J, with 12 bases between. The CDR3 totals 16 residues. Written as DNA, the CDR3 is TGCGCCAGCAGCTCGGGCGGGCTTGCAACTAATGAAAAACTGTTTTTT. Its protein is CASSSGGLATNEKLFF.

This chain links TRBV29-1 with TRBJ2-5; 10 nucleotides line up with TRBD1. The J call may be faulty, since TRBJ2-7 better matches the DNA end. The CDR3 has 12 amino acids. Germline lookup yields CDR1 SQVTM and CDR2 ANQGSEA. The CDR3 region is CSGQGTGDEQYF. In nucleotides, the CDR3 is TGCAGCGGTCAGGGGACAGGGGACGAGCAGTACTTC.

The table lists this clonotype with a few counts. The chain recombines TRBV28 with TRBJ1-5; possible D gene TRBD1, 5 bases. The germline V and J ends were trimmed by 7 bases and 2 bases, with 18 bases remaining between them. CDR1 MDHEN and CDR2 SYDVKM come from the germline V gene. The CDR3 has 16 residues. This chain's CDR3 is CASIPVGEWGNQPQHF. Written as DNA, the CDR3 is TGTGCCAGCATCCCGGTGGGGGAGTGGGGCAATCAGCCCCAGCATTTT.